One T cell receptor (beta chain) is described in this entry. The data were taken from a study of blood T cell repertoires in COVID-19. Background on the study: There were acute and convalescent COVID-19 samples, and they came from the United States, Italy and Spain. The analysed material was cDNA or gDNA that came from T cells, B-cell-depleted T cells, or PBMCs.

Original data processing: Estimation of nucleated cell counts relied on the amplification of reference gene primers. TCRdb's table, derived via immunoSEQ multiplex PCR, lists solely in-frame clones and lacks some. That table furnishes V, J and clone size, whereas the DNA furnished D and trimming. Of around 150,000 clones listed, around three quarters are singletons. The sequenced material came from peripheral blood. This clonotype was obtained from a man in his sixties with acute or convalescent COVID-19.

CDR3 DNA: TGTGCCAGCAGTTACCTCGGGTACGGGAACACTGAAGCTTTCTTT. It specifies CASSYLGYGNTEAFF. V usage is TRBV6-5 and J usage is TRBJ1-1; no firm D call. CDR3 length: 15 amino acids. Germline CDR1 reads MNHEY; CDR2 reads SVGAGI. V was trimmed by 2 bases and J by 1 base, leaving 11 bases between them.